This TCR beta chain is from a study of cytomegalovirus exposure and HLA in healthy donors. Study-wide background: Inside one of the first data releases sat some 93 million unique TCRs taken from HLA-typed donors. General observations from the study: Rare TCR sequences predominated, though certain public TCRs were found in many donors.

To note about this clone: Antigen specificity is unknown.

Deletions cut 6 bases from V and 5 bases from J, with 7 bases between. The length of the CDR3 is 11 residues. Germline values: CDR1 MNHEY, CDR2 SVGAGI. The study ran its PCR with 60 Vbeta and 13 Jbeta primers. Profiling relied on immunoSEQ multiplex PCR, and the TCRdb table lists in-frame clones only, not all of them. The sample table includes around 80,000 clones. At the time of sampling, donors were nominally healthy, though unrecorded immune exposures were likely. The sequence derives from a boy younger than 18 in good health and CMV-seronegative. This chain connects TRBV6-5 to TRBJ2-5, with D unclear. The specimen sequenced was PBMCs. The DNA of the CDR3 is TGTGCCAGCAGCTCCGGGGAGACCCAGTACTTC. Encoded protein: CASSSGETQYF.